This T cell receptor beta chain stems from a study of Graves' ophthalmopathy and Graves' hyperthyroidism. Other autoimmune diseases, uncontrolled infections, pregnancy or lactation ruled patients out of participation. Diagnosis was based on clinical symptoms, serum thyroxine, TRAb, thyroid ultrasound and orbital computed tomography. Amplification of TCR beta CDR3 regions used RNA transcripts. Investigators did first-round RT-PCR with HTBI primers, then second-round multiplex PCR. TCRdb reprocessed the multiplex PCR reads with MiXCR, giving one entry per CDR3 protein. Here the sample spans over a million distinct CDR3 sequences, about two fifths being singletons. The table lists this clonotype with a count of one. One junction end does not reproduce the germline sequence, and a read error may be involved. Germline V gene sequence: CDR1 SGHTA, CDR2 FQGNSA. The CDR3 loop spans 17 amino acids.

This TCR was sampled from an adult man with Graves' hyperthyroidism. Input material: peripheral blood or thyroid tissue (not recorded which). The V gene is TRBV7-2, the J gene TRBJ1-1; D unclear. CDR3 sequence (DNA): TGCGCCAGCAGCATGATCAATTACCCAGACTTGAACACTGAAGCTTTCTTT. Encoded protein: CASSMINYPDLNTEAFF.